This TCR beta chain was documented in a study of blood T cell repertoires in COVID-19. Study-level information: COVID-19 samples, acute and convalescent, were from the United States, Italy and Spain. In each case, the material was cDNA or gDNA derived from T cells, B-cell-depleted T cells, or PBMCs.

Authors' data handling: By means of reference gene primer amplification, nucleated cell counts were estimated. Produced via immunoSEQ multiplex PCR; TCRdb's table is partial and in-frame only. The DNA was the basis for D and trimming; V, J and clone size are from that table. This repertoire shows under 60,000 clones, 80% to 90% found once; its top ten account for under 7.5%. This CDR3 has 16 residues. Trimming took off 0 bases at V and 4 bases at J, with 16 bases between the two ends. Germline CDR1 SGHKS, CDR2 YYEKEE (reference sequence). Patients of the Seattle cohort, enrolled during active infection, were followed longitudinally.

The chain has TRBV5-5 and TRBJ1-1; no firm D call. This sequence originates from a woman aged 60-75 years with COVID-19, enrolled during active disease. Sequencing used peripheral blood. CDR3 amino acids: CASSLGEGSLITEAFF. CDR3 DNA: TGTGCCAGCAGCTTGGGGGAGGGATCCCTTATCACTGAAGCTTTCTTT.